These 23 T cell receptor beta chains share one sample of origin, sequenced in a study of T cell responses to AZD1222 COVID-19 vaccine. Profiling relied on immunoSEQ multiplex PCR, and the TCRdb table lists in-frame clones only, not all of them. The data contain roughly 82,000 clones, roughly 81% of them seen just once; the ten biggest clones take up more than 10%. The specimen was peripheral blood, collected on day 0 of AZD1222 vaccination. These receptors all stem from an adult in good health.

The chain recombines TRBV5-4 with TRBJ2-3; 8 bases fit TRBD2. Germline CDR1 and CDR2: SGHNT and YYREEE (reference sequence). V lost 1 base and J lost 4; bases outside the gene matches: 8. The CDR3 is 16 residues long. Here the CDR3 reads CASSLYAGGLSDTQYF. As DNA, the CDR3 is TGTGCCAGCAGCTTGTATGCGGGGGGCCTGTCAGATACGCAGTATTTT.

The genes are TRBV13 and TRBJ1-2, with 11 nucleotides matching TRBD1. Germline CDR1 reads PRHDT; CDR2 reads FYEKMQ (reference sequence). This CDR3 is 16 amino acids long. The trim removed 5 bases at V and 7 bases at J, leaving 12 bases unmatched. CDR3 protein: CASSAAGQGAKVGYTF. The CDR3 coding sequence is TGTGCCAGCAGCGCGGCCGGACAGGGGGCGAAGGTTGGCTACACCTTC.

The chain combines TRBV18 with TRBJ1-3; 7 nucleotides line up with TRBD1. After removal of 0 bases from V and 3 bases from J, the junction contained 5 bases not matched to a gene. There are 16 residues in the CDR3. CDR1 KGHSH and CDR2 LQKENI come from the germline V gene. CDR3 residues: CASSPPGQTIGNTIYF. The CDR3 DNA follows: TGTGCCAGCTCACCACCGGGACAGACTATTGGAAACACCATATATTTT. Full variable domain (outside the CDR3, taken from reference TRBV18 and TRBJ1-3): NAGVMQNPRHLVRRRGQEARLRCSPMKGHSHVYWYRQLPEEGLKFMVYLQKENIIDESGMPKERFSAEFPKEGPSILRIQQVVRGDSAAYFCASSPPGQTIGNTIYFGEGSWLTVV.

The genes are TRBV27 and TRBJ2-2, with 10 bases that match TRBD2. Germline V gene sequence: CDR1 MNHEY, CDR2 SMNVEV (reference sequence). V shed 3 bases, J shed 4 bases, and the junction held 11 bases outside the gene matches. This CDR3 is 18 amino acids long. CDR3 sequence: CASSFRGSGGASTGELFF. CDR3 nucleotide sequence: TGTGCCAGCAGTTTCCGCGGGAGCGGGGGGGCTAGCACCGGGGAGCTGTTTTTT.

This clone has only one observation. The J gene is TRBJ1-2, the V gene TRBV19, with 7 bases aligning to TRBD1. The trim removed 6 bases at V and 0 bases at J, leaving 7 bases unmatched. The CDR3 extends over 15 amino acids. The V gene's germline CDR1 is LNHDA and CDR2 SQIVND (reference sequence). CDR3 region: CASRSGTGANYGYTF. The DNA for the CDR3 is TGTGCCAGTAGAAGCGGAACAGGGGCTAACTATGGCTACACCTTC.

The rearrangement links TRBV10-2 to TRBJ2-7, with 8 bases matching TRBD1. The CDR3 spans 13 residues. The V segment lost 6 bases and the J segment 3 bases; nucleotides outside the gene matches: 4. Germline values: CDR1 WSHSY, CDR2 SAAADI. CDR3: CASSRDRYYEQYF. CDR3 nucleotide sequence: TGCGCCAGCAGCCGGGACAGGTACTACGAGCAGTACTTC.

The genes are TRBV3-1 (or the pseudogene TRBV3-2) and TRBJ2-7; no clear D. The V end was cut by 1 base, the J end by 3 bases, with 7 bases between. Germline assignment: CDR1 LGHDT and CDR2 YNNKEL (reference sequence). The CDR3 length is 13 residues. CDR3 sequence (DNA): TGTGCCAGCAGCCAAGGACCTTTCTACGAGCAGTACTTC. Translation gives CASSQGPFYEQYF.

V is TRBV5-1 and J is TRBJ1-2; TRBD1 is a possible D gene (5 bases). The CDR3 covers 15 residues. With 4 bases removed from V and 4 bases from J, the gap between germline ends came to 17 bases. The germline V gene has CDR1 SGHRS and CDR2 YFSETQ. In DNA form, the CDR3 reads TGCGCCAGCAGCGCCGGGGCCGTCGAGTCCTATGGCTACACCTTC. Protein: CASSAGAVESYGYTF.

This clone was seen only a few times. One end of the junction varies from germline; a read error may be responsible. V gene TRBV6-1 combines with J gene TRBJ1-2; D gene uncertain. Germline CDR1 reads MNHNS; CDR2 reads SASEGT. This CDR3 region has 13 residues. The CDR3 DNA is TGTGCCAGCAGGGAAGGACCATCGTTGGGCTACACCTTC. This codes for CASREGPSLGYTF.

The chain carries TRBV4-3 and TRBJ2-1; perhaps TRBD2 as D (5 bases). The V gene's germline CDR1 is LGHNA and CDR2 YSLEER. CDR3 length: 15 amino acids. V was cut by 5 bases and J by 2 bases, with 13 bases left in between. The CDR3 sequence is CASSTHSGTYNEQFF. The CDR3 nucleotides are TGCGCCAGCAGCACACACTCCGGGACCTACAATGAGCAGTTCTTC.

The V call is TRBV7-3, the J call TRBJ2-5; possibly TRBD2 for D (5 bases). The CDR3 loop spans 13 amino acids. V was trimmed by 6 bases and J by 7 bases, leaving 15 bases between them. Germline assignment: CDR1 SGHTA and CDR2 FQGTGA. The CDR3, as DNA: TGTGCCAGCAGTTCACTAGGGTTGGGGACCCAGTACTTC. Its translation: CASSSLGLGTQYF.

Written as DNA, the CDR3 is TGTGCCAGTAGTTCACCGGGACGGGCTTACACTGAAGCTTTCTTT. It codes for CASSSPGRAYTEAFF. The chain employs TRBV19 and TRBJ1-1; maybe TRBD1 (5 bases). CDR1 is LNHDA and CDR2 is SQIVND in the germline V gene (reference sequence). The V end was cut by 5 bases, the J end by 3 bases, with 16 bases between. There are 15 residues in the CDR3.

This chain joins TRBV6-2 or TRBV6-3 and TRBJ2-2; the match to TRBD1 covers 9 bases. The CDR3 loop spans 17 amino acids. Germline V gene lookup returns CDR1 MNHEY and CDR2 SVGEGT. Trimming cost V 4 bases and J 6 bases; bases outside gene matches: 12. In nucleotides, the CDR3 is TGTGCCAGCAGTTCTTACGGACAGGGGAGGAATTCCGGGGAGCTGTTTTTT. Amino acid sequence: CASSSYGQGRNSGELFF.

V usage is TRBV27 and J usage is TRBJ1-6; no definite D call. The CDR3 has 15 residues. The germline V gene has CDR1 MNHEY and CDR2 SMNVEV (reference sequence). The germline V and J ends were trimmed by 6 bases and 9 bases, with 18 bases remaining between them. For the CDR3, the DNA is TGTGCCAGCAGACGTCTAGGGCCCGTAGGTTCACCCCTCCACTTT. Translation: CASRRLGPVGSPLHF.

The chain uses TRBV9 and TRBJ1-6, with a weak D call TRBD1 (6 bases). Germline-derived CDR1 and CDR2 are SGDLS and YYNGEE. CDR3 length equals 13 residues. V lost 3 bases to trimming and J lost 10 bases, with 11 bases between them. The CDR3 DNA follows: TGTGCCAGCAGCGGGCAACAGGGCTCACCCCTCCACTTT. It specifies CASSGQQGSPLHF.

This clone has just a few counts. The chain couples TRBV7-9 to TRBJ1-4; 9 nucleotides line up with TRBD1. Germline trimming cut 5 bases from V and 0 bases from J; bases unmatched to any gene: 7. This CDR3 is built from 17 residues. CDR1 is SEHNR and CDR2 is FQNEAQ in the germline V gene (reference sequence). This CDR3 is CASSIGQGRSTNEKLFF. The CDR3, as DNA: TGTGCCAGCAGCATAGGACAGGGGAGATCAACTAATGAAAAACTGTTTTTT.

As for this clone: The junction departs from germline at one end; a sequencing error may be responsible. This chain links TRBV7-7 with TRBJ2-7; TRBD1 is a possible D gene (6 bases). Germline CDR1 SSHAT, CDR2 FNYEAQ (reference sequence). The CDR3 is 12 residues long. Here the CDR3 DNA reads TGTGCTAGCAGCCCCGACAGGTACGAGCAGTACTTC. Amino acids: CASSPDRYEQYF.

The chain couples TRBV7-8 to TRBJ1-1; TRBD1 might be the D (5 bases). The CDR3 is 19 residues long. Trimming pared 3 bases from V and 0 bases from J, leaving 23 bases between. Germline loops: CDR1 SGHVS, CDR2 FQNEAQ. In nucleotides, the CDR3 is TGTGCCAGCAGCTTGGGGATAGGTTACCGGGACGGGATGAACACTGAAGCTTTCTTT. It codes for CASSLGIGYRDGMNTEAFF.

The chain has TRBV18 and TRBJ2-7; 9 bases fit TRBD2. The trim removed 1 base at V and 6 bases at J, leaving 10 bases unmatched. Germline V lookup: CDR1 KGHSH, CDR2 LQKENI. CDR3 length: 16 amino acids. This chain's CDR3 is CASSPLKRGVSSEQYF. The CDR3 region has the DNA TGTGCCAGCTCACCACTAAAGCGGGGGGTTAGTTCCGAGCAGTACTTC.

The chain carries TRBV2 and TRBJ2-3; D gene unclear. Germline values: CDR1 SNHLY, CDR2 FYNNEI. The CDR3 spans 11 residues. Between the trimmed V and J ends, which lost 10 bases and 5 bases, there was a span of 10 bases. DNA of the CDR3: TGTGCCACCTCAGAGAGAGATACGCAGTATTTT. Amino acid sequence: CATSERDTQYF.

J is TRBJ1-1 and V is TRBV3-1 (or the pseudogene TRBV3-2), with 7 bases lining up with TRBD1. V shed 5 bases and J 3 bases; nucleotides not matched to a gene: 6. Germline V lookup: CDR1 LGHDT, CDR2 YNNKEL (reference sequence). The CDR3 has 14 amino acids. This CDR3 is CASSTRQGDTEAFF. The CDR3 DNA is TGTGCCAGCAGCACTAGACAGGGAGACACTGAAGCTTTCTTT.

The sample holds one count of this clone. V usage is TRBV4-1 and J usage is TRBJ1-5; perhaps TRBD1 as D (6 bases). Germline V gene lookup returns CDR1 MGHRA and CDR2 YSYEKL. The V and J ends lost 2 bases and 7 bases respectively, with 12 bases between them. This CDR3 contains 14 residues. The CDR3 DNA is TGCGCCAGCAGCCAAACCCAGGGGAGGCAGCCCCAGCATTTT. Translation gives CASSQTQGRQPQHF.

The rearrangement joins TRBV7-9 to TRBJ2-1; perhaps TRBD2 as D (5 bases). This CDR3 has 17 amino acids. Trimming pared 5 bases from V and 4 bases from J, leaving 21 bases between. The germline V gene encodes CDR1 SEHNR and CDR2 FQNEAQ (reference sequence). The CDR3 is CASSPPPKTEGYNEQFF. In nucleotides, the CDR3 is TGTGCCAGCAGCCCCCCCCCTAAAACAGAGGGATACAATGAGCAGTTCTTC.